These 25 T cell receptor beta chains came from one sample sequenced in a study of tumor-infiltrating lymphocytes in primary liver carcinoma (dated by TCRdb to 2016 to 2017). Without any cell sorting, total RNA and DNA were extracted together from 20-30 mg of bulk tissue using the AllPrep DNA/RNA mini kit. Instrument used: Illumina HiSeq 2500. Using a constant-region primer and ProtoScript II reverse transcriptase, TCRbeta-specific cDNA was reverse-transcribed from 500 ng total RNA. TCRbeta libraries were built with three nested multiplex PCR rounds, a slightly modified ARM-PCR procedure. Multiplex TRBV1-TRBV30 forward primers and a Cbeta reverse primer were used in the first two PCR rounds, each of which was run for roughly 9 cycles. TCRdb itself trimmed the public reads at Q25 with fastp, ran MiXCR and retained productive beta chains. Each entry merges the rows of one CDR3 protein and shows their most common DNA and genes. The table for this sample lists about 130,000 distinct CDR3 sequences; 64% of them were counted only once. 8% to 9% of the sample is taken by the ten largest.

Sequences were obtained from liver tumor tissue from sampling region 3. What the cell subset or site label conveys for this sample: tumor region T3, left-lateral pole. The source is a woman in her sixties with primary liver carcinoma and hepatitis B virus infection.

In regard to this clonotype: At one end the junction does not follow the germline gene, possibly because of a read error. The chain has TRBV11-1 and TRBJ2-7; 7 nucleotides agree with TRBD1. CDR3 length equals 13 residues. Germline V gene data show CDR1 as SGHAT and CDR2 as FQDESV (reference sequence). Written as DNA, the CDR3 is TGTGCCAGCAACTTCGGGGACAGCTACGTGCAGTACTTC. Translation gives CASNFGDSYVQYF.

This sequence joins TRBV11-2 and TRBJ2-7, with D unclear. The CDR3 contains 14 residues. Per germline, CDR1 SGHAT and CDR2 FQNNGV. V gave up 8 bases and J gave up 7 bases, with 21 bases separating them. Here the CDR3 reads CASGPLGSLYEQYF. Here the CDR3 DNA reads TGTGCCAGCGGCCCCTTGGGTAGCCTATATGAGCAGTACTTC.

Notes on this clonotype: An end of the junction does not agree with germline; a read error may underlie this. This chain uses TRBV12-3 or TRBV12-4 with TRBJ2-2; 7 bases are a match to TRBD2. The CDR3 has 16 residues. The CDR3 spells CVSTHGAGVDTGELFF. CDR3 DNA sequence: TGTGTCAGCACCCATGGGGCGGGAGTCGACACCGGGGAGCTGTTTTTT.

On this clonotype: The germline gene is not matched at one end of the junction; a read error may be the cause. The V call is TRBV11-1, the J call TRBJ2-5; the D gene is possibly TRBD1 (6 bases). This CDR3 comprises 13 residues. The germline gives CDR1 SGHAT, CDR2 FQDESV (reference sequence). The CDR3 nucleotides are TGTGACAGCAGCGCTCCAGGGGTAAAGACTCAGTACTTC. Protein sequence: CDSSAPGVKTQYF.

With respect to this clonotype: It may be a read error: a sequence one base away is much more abundant. This chain uses TRBV5-5 with TRBJ1-2, with 8 positions matching TRBD1. The germline CDR1 and CDR2 sequences are SGHKS and YYEKEE (reference sequence). The CDR3 totals 14 residues. After removal of 7 bases from V and 10 bases from J, the junction contained 15 bases not matched to a gene. Here the CDR3 reads CASLAYVDRDDYTF. CDR3 DNA sequence: TGTGCCAGCTTGGCTTACGTGGACAGGGACGACTACACCTTC.

This clonotype was seen a single time. The chain carries TRBV12-3 or TRBV12-4 and TRBJ2-1; D may be TRBD1 (6 bases). The V gene lost 7 bases and the J gene lost 8 bases, with 21 bases spanning the gap. This CDR3 has 15 residues. CDR3 bases: TGTGCCAGCACCTTAGGGGGACAAGCGCTCCATGAGCAGTTCTTC. The encoded protein is CASTLGGQALHEQFF.

CDR3: CASRTESGETQYF. In nucleotides, the CDR3 is TGTGCCAGCAGAACAGAGTCGGGAGAGACCCAGTACTTC. The chain uses TRBV6-2 or TRBV6-3 and TRBJ2-5, with D unresolved. Germline CDR1 is MNHEY and CDR2 is SVGEGT. Between the trimmed V and J ends, which lost 6 bases and 4 bases, there was a span of 12 bases. CDR3 size: 13 residues.

This clonotype is labeled medium-sized (0.01 to 0.1%). The chain recombines TRBV11-2 with TRBJ2-1, with no clear D. The CDR3 runs to 14 residues. V was shortened by 0 bases and J by 2 bases, with 5 bases between the two germline ends. Germline loops: CDR1 SGHAT, CDR2 FQNNGV. DNA for the CDR3: TGTGCCAGCAGCTTAGAGATTACCTACAATGAGCAGTTCTTC. Its translation is CASSLEITYNEQFF.

This sequence joins TRBV4-1 and TRBJ2-3, with D possibly matching TRBD2 (7 bases). The CDR3 consists of 17 residues. Germline V gene lookup returns CDR1 MGHRA and CDR2 YSYEKL. With 0 bases removed from V and 4 bases from J, the gap between germline ends came to 17 bases. In nucleotides, the CDR3 is TGCGCCAGCAGCCAAGATCCCTACGGGGGGCTAGCAGATACGCAGTATTTT. Its protein is CASSQDPYGGLADTQYF.

This clonotype was observed once. A read error may produce the germline difference seen at one junction end. The V gene is TRBV5-5, the J gene TRBJ2-1, with 11 bases lining up with TRBD2. The germline CDR1 and CDR2 sequences are SGHKS and YYEKEE (reference sequence). This CDR3 comprises 20 residues. DNA of the CDR3: TGTGCCAGCAGCTTGGCCGCGACTAGCGGGACGGGGAGCTCCTGCAATGAGCAGTTCTTC. This sequence encodes CASSLAATSGTGSSCNEQFF.

Concerning this clonotype: This may arise from a read error, as a much more abundant clone is one base away. This chain uses TRBV29-1 with TRBJ1-1, with no clear D. The germline V gene has CDR1 SQVTM and CDR2 ANQGSEA. The CDR3 has 12 amino acids. Trimming shortened V by 1 base and J by 4 bases, and 7 bases separated the two germline ends. The CDR3 coding sequence is TGCAGCGTTGAAGGGCAGAGCACTGAAGCTTTCTTT. This gives the protein CSVEGQSTEAFF.

Details on this clonotype: One end of the junction does not line up with germline, which may come from a read error. The chain couples TRBV29-1 to TRBJ2-3; the match to TRBD2 covers 13 bases. CDR1 is SQVTM, CDR2 ANQGSEA, per germline. The CDR3 covers 15 residues. CDR3 in amino acids: CGVRTSGSWKDTQYF. CDR3 in DNA: TGCGGCGTACGGACTAGCGGGAGTTGGAAAGATACGCAGTATTTT.

A word on this clonotype: An end of the junction does not agree with germline; a read error may underlie this. The chain links TRBV11-1 to TRBJ2-7; maybe TRBD2 (6 bases). The CDR3 length is 14 residues. Germline V CDR1 and CDR2: SGHAT, FQDESV (reference sequence). CDR3: CVSSGQRATYEQYF. In DNA, the CDR3 is TGTGTCAGCAGCGGGCAGAGGGCCACCTATGAGCAGTACTTC.

Of note for this clonotype: The missing conserved phenylalanine or tryptophan at the end of this CDR3 makes a read error likely. The CDR3 coding sequence is TGTGCCATCACTACGACAGGGTCCTACAATGAGCAGTTCCTC. It translates to CAITTTGSYNEQFL. The rearrangement joins TRBV10-3 to TRBJ2-1, with 7 positions matching TRBD1. This CDR3 has 14 residues. Germline trimming cut 7 bases from V and 1 base from J; bases unmatched to any gene: 4. CDR1 and CDR2 (germline): ENHRY, SYGVKD.

This clonotype was seen at least ten times. V usage is TRBV28 and J usage is TRBJ2-7; possible D gene TRBD2, 10 bases. Deletions cut 5 bases from V and 3 bases from J, with 23 bases between. CDR1 MDHEN and CDR2 SYDVKM come from the germline V gene. The CDR3 runs to 17 residues. This CDR3 reads CASSDRGRRTSGYEQYF. CDR3 in DNA: TGTGCCAGCAGTGACAGGGGGAGAAGGACTAGCGGCTACGAGCAGTACTTC. Combining the CDR3 with reference TRBV28 and TRBJ2-7 gives the whole variable domain DVKVTQSSRYLVKRTGEKVFLECVQDMDHENMFWYRQDPGLGLRLIYFSYDVKMKEKGDIPEGYSVSREKKERFSLILESASTNQTSMYLCASSDRGRRTSGYEQYFGPGTRLTVT.

This clonotype was counted a few times. The V and J genes are TRBV28 and TRBJ2-7, with D perhaps assigned TRBD1 or TRBD2 (6 bases each). V shed 9 bases and J shed 0 bases, with 12 bases lying between them. Germline values: CDR1 MDHEN, CDR2 SYDVKM. The CDR3 is 13 residues long. CDR3 nucleotides: TGTGCCAGTGGAGAGGGGGGCTCCTACGAGCAGTACTTC. This translates into CASGEGGSYEQYF.

The chain is built from TRBV28 and TRBJ1-5; D gene ambiguous. In germline, CDR1 is MDHEN, CDR2 SYDVKM. Trimming left V 2 bases short and J 0 bases short, with 8 bases between. The CDR3 runs 15 residues. CDR3 region: CASSLGRSSNQPQHF. The CDR3 DNA reads TGTGCCAGCAGTTTAGGCAGGTCTAGCAATCAGCCCCAGCATTTT.

The chain employs TRBV15 and TRBJ2-7; 7 bases match TRBD1. The trim removed 3 bases at V and 1 base at J, leaving 12 bases unmatched. The CDR3 contains 17 residues. In germline, CDR1 is LNHNV, CDR2 YYDKDF (reference sequence). The CDR3 region is CATSSHLRDSFSYEQYF. The CDR3 DNA reads as TGTGCCACCAGCAGCCATCTCCGGGACAGTTTTTCCTACGAGCAGTACTTC.

As regards this clonotype: One end of the junction is discordant with germline, which a read error may explain. This chain joins TRBV29-1 and TRBJ1-2; TRBD1 agrees at 9 bases. CDR3 length: 14 amino acids. The germline gives CDR1 SQVTM, CDR2 ANQGSEA. This CDR3 is CGVPPGDRAGGYTF. The CDR3 DNA reads TGCGGCGTCCCCCCCGGGGACAGGGCGGGCGGCTACACCTTC.

On this clonotype itself: This CDR3 fails to terminate in the conserved phenylalanine or tryptophan, so it likely reflects a read error. The DNA is left out, because the CDR3 cannot be placed on it with certainty; the CDR3 is given as TCRdb lists it. The V and J genes are TRBV6-2 or TRBV6-3 and TRBJ2-5; TRBD1, as called in the table, went unchecked against the DNA. The CDR3 region is 16 residues in length, termini included. Per germline, CDR1 MNHEY and CDR2 SVGEGT. The CDR3 protein is CASSSRWTGEFGTQYL.

Remarks on this clonotype: Sequence at one end of the junction differs from germline and may be a read error. The chain uses TRBV6-5 and TRBJ2-7, with D perhaps TRBD2 (5 bases). CDR1 MNHEY and CDR2 SVGAGI come from the germline V gene. The CDR3 contains 12 residues. The CDR3 is CVSSGSGGEQYF. The CDR3, as DNA: TGTGTCAGCAGTGGCTCAGGAGGCGAGCAGTACTTC.

On this clonotype: An end of the junction differs from the germline gene, which may be a read error. The chain couples TRBV7-9 to TRBJ1-2; TRBD1 is a possible D gene (6 bases). Germline-derived CDR1 and CDR2 are SEHNR and FQNEAQ (reference sequence). The CDR3 totals 14 residues. The chain's CDR3 is CVSRRINRVESYTF. CDR3 sequence (DNA): TGTGTCAGCAGGAGAATAAACAGGGTCGAGAGCTACACCTTC.

This clonotype has more than one count but fewer than ten. The chain links TRBV7-8 to TRBJ2-5; tentative D call: TRBD1 (5 bases). Trimming stripped 0 bases from V and 2 bases from J, with 10 bases between. Germline CDR1 SGHVS, CDR2 FQNEAQ. There are 15 residues in the CDR3. CDR3 sequence reads: CASSLARGGQETQYF. The CDR3 nucleotides are TGTGCCAGCAGCTTAGCAAGGGGCGGACAAGAGACCCAGTACTTC.

A few counts support this clonotype. The chain combines TRBV10-3 with TRBJ2-5; 7 bases are a match to TRBD2. The germline CDR1 and CDR2 sequences are ENHRY and SYGVKD. The CDR3 consists of 13 residues. The trim removed 6 bases at V and 1 base at J, leaving 2 bases unmatched. CDR3 sequence reads: CAISRTSQETQYF. CDR3 DNA: TGTGCCATCAGCCGGACTAGCCAAGAGACCCAGTACTTC.

On this clonotype: A much larger clone sits a single nucleotide away, making a read error possible. This chain uses TRBV13 with TRBJ2-2; the match to TRBD2 covers 9 bases. Germline V CDR1 and CDR2: PRHDT, FYEKMQ (reference sequence). The CDR3 runs 15 residues. CDR3 DNA sequence: TGTGCCAGCAGCGACGGACTAGCGAACACCGAGGAGCTGTTTTTT. Amino acids: CASSDGLANTEELFF.